This entry describes one T cell receptor beta chain. Its antigen is not known. The sample is drawn from a study of siplizumab effects on memory and regulatory T cells. General study results and limits: The authors mapped only a minor fraction of alloreactive clones to unstimulated subsets. Naive T cells looked more diverse than memory cells and looked like major alloresponse contributors.

The repertoire was sequenced with immunoSEQ multiplex PCR; TCRdb's copy has only in-frame clones and lacks some. Among some 52,000 clones listed, 95% to 97% were seen once. The sample comprised naive CD4+ T cells sorted from blood. This sequence originates from a human donor in good health.

The CDR3 is CASSSVQGAYQPQHF. In DNA, the CDR3 is TGTGCCAGCAGTTCGGTTCAGGGGGCTTACCAGCCCCAGCATTTT. V gene TRBV2 combines with J gene TRBJ1-5, with TRBD1 matching over 8 bases. Germline loops: CDR1 SNHLY, CDR2 FYNNEI. V was clipped by 5 bases and J by 7 bases; unmatched bases: 10. The CDR3 covers 15 residues.